The 27 T cell receptor beta chains reported below all come from one sample, sequenced in a study of blood T cell repertoires in COVID-19. TCRdb keeps only in-frame clones here, not all; method: immunoSEQ multiplex PCR. The repertoire includes fewer than 350,000 clones, 90% of them detected once, and about 1.7% sits in the top ten. Sequencing was performed on PBMCs or T cells enriched from blood (not recorded which). These receptor sequences come from a woman under 30 with acute COVID-19.

The rearrangement uses TRBV7-8 and TRBJ2-1; possibly TRBD2 for D (5 bases). From germline, CDR1 is SGHVS and CDR2 FQNEAQ. V shed 1 base and J shed 5 bases, with 15 bases lying between them. CDR3 length: 16 residues. The CDR3 region has the DNA TGTGCCAGCAGCTTAGATACTAGTCGGAGCAACAATGAGCAGTTCTTC. Translating it yields CASSLDTSRSNNEQFF.

The V and J genes are TRBV29-1 and TRBJ1-1; D is uncertain. Per germline, CDR1 SQVTM and CDR2 ANQGSEA. The CDR3 consists of 18 residues. V was trimmed by 2 bases and J by 0 bases, leaving 22 bases between them. CDR3 region: CSVELGGRGGKMNTEAFF. For the CDR3, the DNA is TGCAGCGTTGAATTGGGAGGGCGCGGAGGGAAGATGAACACTGAAGCTTTCTTT.

Notes on this clone: Within the sample, other DNA sequences also encode this same CDR3. J is TRBJ1-5 and V is TRBV6-5, with 8 nucleotides matching TRBD1. Germline assignment: CDR1 MNHEY and CDR2 SVGAGI. The CDR3 contains 14 residues. The V gene end was trimmed by 6 bases and the J gene end by 2 bases; junction bases not matched to a gene: 3. CDR3 loop: CASSQGAGNQPQHF. The CDR3 coding sequence is TGTGCCAGCAGCCAGGGGGCGGGCAATCAGCCCCAGCATTTT.

In DNA form, the CDR3 reads TGTGCCAGTAGGATTTCTCAGGGGGACCAGCCCCAGCATTTT. Its protein is CASRISQGDQPQHF. The chain is built from TRBV19 and TRBJ1-5, with 7 bases aligning to TRBD1. After removal of 6 bases from V and 7 bases from J, the junction contained 9 bases not matched to a gene. The CDR3 sequence is 14 residues long. Germline V gene lookup returns CDR1 LNHDA and CDR2 SQIVND (reference sequence).

CDR3 DNA sequence: TGTGCCAGCGGACAGCTGAACACTGAAGCTTTCTTT. Translated: CASGQLNTEAFF. V is TRBV28 and J is TRBJ1-1, with D possibly being TRBD1 (6 bases). V lost 8 bases, J lost 0 bases, and 7 bases lay in between. The CDR3 spans 12 residues. Germline CDR1 MDHEN, CDR2 SYDVKM.

V is TRBV5-1 and J is TRBJ2-3; D call uncertain. V dropped 0 bases and J dropped 3 bases, with 11 bases sitting between them. This CDR3 is 15 amino acids long. Germline loops: CDR1 SGHRS, CDR2 YFSETQ. The CDR3 spells CASSLVPSTTDTQYF. The CDR3 region has the DNA TGCGCCAGCAGCTTGGTACCCTCGACTACAGATACGCAGTATTTT.

This rearrangement joins TRBV30 to TRBJ1-5; D is possibly TRBD1 (6 bases). In germline, CDR1 is GTSNPN, CDR2 SVGIG (reference sequence). V lost 4 bases, J lost 4 bases, and 14 bases lay in between. The CDR3 has 14 residues. CDR3 amino acids: CAWNIQGRNQPQHF. The CDR3 region has the DNA TGTGCCTGGAATATACAGGGTAGGAATCAGCCCCAGCATTTT.

The chain joins TRBV27 to TRBJ1-2, with 11 bases matching TRBD1. The CDR3 has 15 residues. V was pared by 4 bases and J by 7 bases, with 8 bases of the junction left unmatched. CDR1 is MNHEY, CDR2 SMNVEV, per germline (reference sequence). DNA for the CDR3: TGTGCCAGCAGTTCCCGGGACAGGGGGTCTTCTGGCTACACCTTC. Its protein product is CASSSRDRGSSGYTF.

DNA for the CDR3: TGTGCCAGCAGCCTGACAGGGAACAATCAGCCCCAGCATTTT. Translated, it gives CASSLTGNNQPQHF. V and J are TRBV7-9 and TRBJ1-5, with TRBD1 matching over 7 bases. The J segment lost 3 bases and the V segment lost 5 bases, leaving 4 bases of the junction unmatched. The CDR3 contains 14 residues. Germline V gives CDR1 SEHNR, CDR2 FQNEAQ (reference sequence).

This chain joins TRBV24-1 and TRBJ2-3; 7 positions agree with TRBD1. The CDR3 has 13 residues. Unmatched junction bases numbered 3, after V lost 7 bases and J lost 3 bases. Per germline, CDR1 KGHDR and CDR2 SFDVKD. Here the CDR3 reads CATRQGWTDTQYF. The CDR3 DNA follows: TGTGCCACCAGACAGGGGTGGACAGATACGCAGTATTTT.

For the CDR3, the DNA is TGTGCCAGCAGAACCCCTGGACTAGCGGGAGCGACAGATACGCAGTATTTT. It yields the protein CASRTPGLAGATDTQYF. The gene calls are TRBV28 and TRBJ2-3; the match to TRBD2 covers 13 bases. In germline, CDR1 is MDHEN, CDR2 SYDVKM. This CDR3 has 17 residues. J lost 3 bases, V lost 6 bases, and 9 bases had no gene match.

The genes are TRBV4-3 and TRBJ1-4; tentatively, D is TRBD1 (5 bases). The germline V and J ends were trimmed by 0 bases and 7 bases, with 9 bases remaining between them. This CDR3 has 14 amino acids. Germline CDR1 LGHNA, CDR2 YSLEER. CDR3 coding DNA: TGCGCCAGCAGCCAAGACAGGGAGGTTGAAAAACTGTTTTTT. Its protein is CASSQDREVEKLFF.

The rearrangement joins TRBV5-1 to TRBJ1-2; no clear D gene. Germline values: CDR1 SGHRS, CDR2 YFSETQ. The CDR3 extends over 14 amino acids. The ends were cut back, 2 bases at V and 2 bases at J, with 10 bases in the middle. In DNA, the CDR3 is TGCGCCAGCAGCTTCGCAGGAGGGAACTATGGCTACACCTTC. Encoded protein: CASSFAGGNYGYTF. Variable domain in full (rest from reference TRBV5-1 and TRBJ1-2): KAGVTQTPRYLIKTRGQQVTLSCSPISGHRSVSWYQQTPGQGLQFLFEYFSETQRNKGNFPGRFSGRQFSNSRSEMNVSTLELGDSALYLCASSFAGGNYGYTFGSGTRLTVV.

This rearrangement joins TRBV3-1 (or the pseudogene TRBV3-2) to TRBJ2-4; tentatively, D is TRBD1 (5 bases). Trimming stripped 8 bases from V and 7 bases from J, with 15 bases between. The CDR3 covers 13 residues. CDR1 and CDR2 from the germline V gene are LGHDT and YNNKEL (reference sequence). The chain's CDR3 is CASLHRSSNIQYF. The CDR3 DNA reads as TGTGCCAGCTTGCACAGGAGCTCGAACATTCAGTACTTC.

This clone was observed a single time. The gene calls are TRBV7-6 and TRBJ2-1, with TRBD2 matching 8 bases. CDR1 is SGHVS, CDR2 FNYEAQ, per germline. The CDR3 extends over 16 amino acids. Trimming at V came to 1 base and at J to 3 bases, leaving 5 bases not matched to a gene. In DNA form, the CDR3 reads TGTGCCAGCAGCTTAGTGGGCGGGAGGCGCTACAATGAGCAGTTCTTC. Amino acids: CASSLVGGRRYNEQFF.

V usage is TRBV3-1 (or the pseudogene TRBV3-2) and J usage is TRBJ1-4, with D uncertain. The CDR3 runs 15 residues. Germline V gene data show CDR1 as LGHDT and CDR2 as YNNKEL (reference sequence). V was pared by 1 base and J by 5 bases, with 11 bases between. In DNA, the CDR3 is TGTGCCAGCAGCCAAGGACCCAGACAAAATGAAAAACTGTTTTTT. Translated: CASSQGPRQNEKLFF.

CDR3 DNA: TGTGCCACCAGTGATTACCCGGGACAGGGAGGTACGCAGTATTTT. Its protein product is CATSDYPGQGGTQYF. V gene TRBV24-1 combines with J gene TRBJ2-3, with 9 bases fitting TRBD1. Germline V CDR1 and CDR2: KGHDR, SFDVKD. The CDR3 runs 15 residues. The ends lost 2 bases at V and 8 bases at J; junction bases unmatched: 7.

The V gene is TRBV19, the J gene TRBJ2-3, with 10 positions matching TRBD2. V was clipped by 2 bases and J by 2 bases; unmatched bases: 7. The CDR3 length is 17 residues. The V gene's germline CDR1 is LNHDA and CDR2 SQIVND (reference sequence). The CDR3 loop is CASSIMASGRYTDTQYF. In DNA, the CDR3 is TGTGCCAGTAGTATAATGGCTAGCGGGAGATACACAGATACGCAGTATTTT.

This clone was detected once. This chain connects TRBV5-4 to TRBJ2-6, with TRBD1 as a possible D gene (6 bases). The V end was cut by 7 bases, the J end by 0 bases, with 14 bases between. Germline V gene lookup returns CDR1 SGHNT and CDR2 YYREEE (reference sequence). The CDR3 contains 16 residues. This CDR3 is CASLQGKNSGANVLTF. CDR3 in DNA: TGTGCCAGCCTACAGGGAAAAAACTCTGGGGCCAACGTCCTGACTTTC.

In this sample, this clone turned up once. DNA for the CDR3: TGTGCCAGTACCGCGGGAGCCTGGAACAATGAGCAGTTCTTC. This sequence encodes CASTAGAWNNEQFF. The chain carries TRBV19 and TRBJ2-1; 7 nucleotides agree with TRBD2. V was clipped by 7 bases and J by 5 bases; unmatched bases: 8. The CDR3 length is 14 residues. Germline values: CDR1 LNHDA, CDR2 SQIVND (reference sequence).

This chain joins TRBV7-8 and TRBJ2-1; D may be TRBD1 (6 bases). The CDR3 is made up of 13 amino acids. V was clipped by 8 bases and J by 2 bases, with 10 bases between them. Germline V CDR1 and CDR2: SGHVS, FQNEAQ. The CDR3 region has the DNA TGTGCCAGCCGGAAGGGGGCCTACAATGAGCAGTTCTTC. This gives the protein CASRKGAYNEQFF.

This chain links TRBV18 with TRBJ2-7; 11 bases line up with TRBD2. The germline V gene has CDR1 KGHSH and CDR2 LQKENI. The CDR3 has 15 residues. V shed 4 bases and J 3 bases; nucleotides not matched to a gene: 5. CDR3 protein: CASSRPGLADYEQYF. CDR3 DNA: TGTGCCAGCTCACGGCCGGGACTAGCGGACTACGAGCAGTACTTC.

The chain carries TRBV7-9 and TRBJ2-7; TRBD1 aligns across 7 bases. CDR3 length: 14 residues. Trimming cost V 7 bases and J 5 bases; bases outside gene matches: 11. Per germline, CDR1 SEHNR and CDR2 FQNEAQ (reference sequence). CDR3 region: CASTQSGRGNEQYF. The CDR3 bases are TGTGCCAGCACCCAAAGCGGCAGGGGGAACGAGCAGTACTTC.

The genes are TRBV7-9 and TRBJ2-7; possible D gene TRBD2, 6 bases. Germline V gives CDR1 SEHNR, CDR2 FQNEAQ (reference sequence). Trimming took 4 bases from V and 3 from J, leaving 16 bases between them. This CDR3 comprises 15 residues. The CDR3 DNA follows: TGTGCCAGCAGCTCACCGAGGGACTTAATCTACGAGCAGTACTTC. It is translated as CASSSPRDLIYEQYF.

Concerning this clone: Other DNA sequences within the sample encode an identical CDR3. This chain connects TRBV10-1 to TRBJ2-1; D remains ambiguous. The CDR3 runs to 11 residues. V lost 3 bases, J lost 7 bases, and 4 bases lay in between. CDR1 is WNHNN and CDR2 is SYGVQD in the germline V gene (reference sequence). In DNA form, the CDR3 reads TGCGCCAGCAGTGATAGTAATGAGCAGTTCTTC. Amino acids: CASSDSNEQFF.

This clone has only a few counts. The CDR3 DNA sequence: TGTGCCAGCACCCCTAGCCGCGGGGAGCAGTTCTTC. Translated, it gives CASTPSRGEQFF. The chain links TRBV12-3 or TRBV12-4 to TRBJ2-1, with a possible D match to TRBD2 (5 bases). CDR3 size: 12 residues. V was shortened by 7 bases and J by 10 bases, with 14 bases between the two germline ends.

V is TRBV5-6 and J is TRBJ2-7; 10 bases map to TRBD1. The junction had 5 bases not matched to a gene; V was cut back by 3 bases and J by 2 bases. In germline, CDR1 is SGHDT, CDR2 YYEEEE. The CDR3 length is 15 residues. CDR3 loop: CASSSRDRGPYEQYF. The CDR3 coding sequence is TGTGCCAGCAGCTCACGGGACAGGGGTCCCTACGAGCAGTACTTC.